This TCR beta chain is from a study of cytomegalovirus exposure and HLA in healthy donors. A multiplex PCR was run with 60 Vbeta primers and 13 Jbeta primers. The data were produced by immunoSEQ multiplex PCR, yet TCRdb's version contains in-frame clones alone and is incomplete. The repertoire has fewer than 200,000 clones, roughly 84% of them found once; the top ten carry about 1.5%. After removal of 5 bases from V and 6 bases from J, the junction contained 6 bases not matched to a gene. The CDR3 has 15 amino acids. Per the germline V gene, CDR1 is MRHNA and CDR2 is SNTAGT. The V gene is TRBV6-4, the J gene TRBJ2-3, with TRBD2 matching over 12 bases. Sequences were obtained from PBMCs. The TCR was taken from a male donor in good health and CMV-seronegative. DNA for the CDR3: TGTGCCAGCAGTCTAGCGGGGGGGCGCGGTGATACGCAGTATTTT. As protein: CASSLAGGRGDTQYF.